These T cell receptor beta chains were read from a single sample in a study of cytomegalovirus exposure and HLA in healthy donors. Sequencing used immunoSEQ multiplex PCR; TCRdb keeps in-frame clones, though not all of them. The table lists 120,000 or so clones. Sequenced sample: PBMCs. Receptor source: a man in his late teens or twenties in good health and CMV-seronegative. Both conserved end residues are part of each CDR3. A D gene is named only where the DNA matches it firmly.

TRBV5-6,TRBJ2-1,TRBD2,CASNLAGAPNEQFF,TGTGCCAGCAACCTAGCGGGAGCACCTAATGAGCAGTTCTTC
TRBV2,TRBJ2-5,.,CASSREETQYF,TGTGCCAGCAGTCGTGAGGAGACCCAGTACTTC
TRBV27,TRBJ1-1,.,CASSQLQGTEAFF,TGTGCCAGCAGTCAGCTACAGGGAACTGAAGCTTTCTTT
TRBV5-1,TRBJ2-1,TRBD2,CASSLTSGRKFF,TGCGCCAGCAGCTTGACTAGCGGGAGAAAGTTCTTC
TRBV6-5,TRBJ2-1,.,CVSRGVGGNEQFF,TGTGTCAGCAGGGGTGTGGGAGGGAATGAGCAGTTCTTC
TRBV18,TRBJ1-1,.,CASSPPASGNTEAFF,TGTGCCAGCTCACCACCCGCCAGCGGGAACACTGAAGCTTTCTTT
TRBV9,TRBJ1-1,TRBD1,CASSVGSGGHTEAFF,TGTGCCAGCAGCGTAGGTTCAGGGGGGCACACTGAAGCTTTCTTT
TRBV25-1,TRBJ2-7,.,CASSEFSGRTYEQYF,TGTGCCAGCAGTGAGTTCTCGGGTAGAACCTACGAGCAGTACTTC
TRBV6-6,TRBJ2-7,TRBD2,CASSYRAAGGPYEQYF,TGTGCCAGCAGTTACAGGGCAGCGGGAGGACCCTACGAGCAGTACTTC
TRBV6-5,TRBJ2-2,.,CASRGNTGELFF,TGTGCCAGCAGGGGCAACACCGGGGAGCTGTTTTTT
TRBV28,TRBJ2-7,.,CATSRGYEQYF,TGTGCCACCTCTAGGGGCTACGAGCAGTACTTC
TRBV6-5,TRBJ1-4,.,CASSWGGGGSGEKLFF,TGTGCCAGCAGTTGGGGAGGCGGGGGCTCTGGTGAAAAACTGTTTTTT
TRBV11-2,TRBJ1-1,.,CASSFGRNTEAFF,TGTGCCAGCAGCTTTGGCAGGAACACTGAAGCTTTCTTT
TRBV7-2,TRBJ2-7,TRBD2,CASSLELAGGPHEQYF,TGTGCCAGCAGCTTAGAACTAGCGGGAGGGCCCCACGAGCAGTACTTC
TRBV11-2,TRBJ2-1,.,CASSSSSYNEQFF,TGTGCCAGCAGCTCGAGCTCCTACAATGAGCAGTTCTTC
TRBV12-5,TRBJ2-1,.,CASSAGEQFF,TGTGCTTCGTCGGCAGGGGAGCAGTTCTTC
TRBV5-6,TRBJ2-2,.,CASSLGLEGSTGELFF,TGTGCCAGCAGCTTGGGTCTCGAGGGCAGCACCGGGGAGCTGTTTTTT
TRBV6-5,TRBJ2-7,.,CASSYSGLTRHEQYF,TGTGCCAGCAGTTACTCAGGACTTACCAGGCACGAGCAGTACTTC
TRBV6-4,TRBJ2-3,.,CASSDSVARRTQYF,TGTGCCAGCAGTGACTCCGTCGCGCGCCGAACGCAGTATTTT
TRBV19,TRBJ2-5,.,CASSWDSEETQYF,TGTGCCAGTAGCTGGGACTCGGAAGAGACCCAGTACTTC
TRBV29-1,TRBJ2-1,.,CSVTSSYNEQFF,TGCAGCGTCACGAGCTCCTACAATGAGCAGTTCTTC
TRBV28,TRBJ2-7,.,CASSLSGAPSYEQYF,TGTGCCAGCAGTTTATCAGGGGCCCCCTCCTACGAGCAGTACTTC
TRBV19,TRBJ1-5,.,CASKTAGERSNQPQHF,TGTGCCAGTAAAACGGCAGGGGAACGGAGCAATCAGCCCCAGCATTTT
TRBV9,TRBJ1-3,TRBD1,CASSATGAFSGNTIYF,TGTGCCAGCAGCGCGACAGGGGCTTTCTCTGGAAACACCATATATTTT
TRBV11-3,TRBJ1-1,TRBD1,CASSAQGAGEAFF,TGTGCCAGCAGCGCCCAGGGGGCCGGTGAAGCTTTCTTT
TRBV25-1,TRBJ2-7,TRBD1,CASSEWKGAAYEQYF,TGTGCCAGCAGTGAATGGAAGGGGGCGGCCTACGAGCAGTACTTC
TRBV27,TRBJ2-2,TRBD2,CASSLRAGGRTGELFF,TGTGCCAGCAGTTTAAGAGCGGGGGGGCGCACCGGGGAGCTGTTTTTT
TRBV6-5,TRBJ1-2,.,CASSLRLQDYGYTF,TGTGCCAGCAGCCTCCGACTTCAAGACTATGGCTACACCTTC
TRBV6-5,TRBJ1-2,TRBD1,CASSWGQGNGYTF,TGTGCCAGCAGCTGGGGACAGGGGAATGGCTACACCTTC
TRBV27,TRBJ2-2,.,CASSLTRNTGELFF,TGTGCCAGCAGTTTAACCAGGAACACCGGGGAGCTGTTTTTT
TRBV6-5,TRBJ2-1,TRBD1,CASSYRDSTYNEQFF,TGTGCCAGCAGTTACCGGGACAGTACCTACAATGAGCAGTTCTTC
TRBV6-5,TRBJ1-5,TRBD1,CASSRTGPSNQPQHF,TGTGCCAGCAGCCGGACAGGACCTAGCAATCAGCCCCAGCATTTT
TRBV27,TRBJ2-1,.,CASSWALWRDRGNEQFF,TGTGCCAGCAGTTGGGCCCTATGGCGGGATCGGGGCAATGAGCAGTTCTTC
TRBV5-4,TRBJ2-7,.,CASSSWSGVEQYF,TGTGCCAGCAGCTCGTGGTCAGGGGTCGAGCAGTACTTC
TRBV2,TRBJ2-1,.,CASSLQDNEQFF,TGTGCCAGCAGCCTACAGGACAATGAGCAGTTCTTC
TRBV13,TRBJ2-1,.,CASSLLSSEQFF,TGTGCCAGCAGCTTACTGTCGAGTGAGCAGTTCTTC
TRBV15,TRBJ2-5,TRBD1,CATSRGQQETQYF,TGTGCCACCAGTCGGGGACAGCAAGAGACCCAGTACTTC
TRBV13,TRBJ2-7,TRBD1,CASSWTGGGAEQYF,TGTGCCAGCAGCTGGACAGGGGGCGGGGCCGAGCAGTACTTC
TRBV6-1,TRBJ2-7,.,CASSQRGHSYEQYF,TGTGCCAGCAGTCAAAGGGGCCATTCCTACGAGCAGTACTTC
TRBV19,TRBJ2-5,TRBD2,CASSITGGRKETQYF,TGTGCCAGTAGTATTACTGGCGGGAGGAAAGAGACCCAGTACTTC
TRBV19,TRBJ2-7,TRBD2,CASSVGLAGYTYEQYF,TGTGCCAGTAGTGTCGGACTAGCGGGGTACACCTACGAGCAGTACTTC
TRBV25-1,TRBJ1-2,TRBD1,CASSAGTAPNYGYTF,TGTGCCAGCAGTGCTGGGACAGCTCCTAACTATGGCTACACCTTC
TRBV7-8,TRBJ2-3,TRBD2,CASSLASGSFGDTQYF,TGTGCCAGCAGCTTAGCTAGCGGGAGCTTCGGGGATACGCAGTATTTT
TRBV25-1,TRBJ2-5,.,CASSEYRVETQYF,TGTGCCAGCAGTGAATACAGGGTAGAGACCCAGTACTTC
TRBV7-2,TRBJ2-5,TRBD1,CASSLGGQGETQYF,TGTGCCAGCAGCTTAGGGGGACAGGGAGAGACCCAGTACTTC
TRBV27,TRBJ1-6,.,CASSLLPTGNNSPLHF,TGTGCCAGCAGTTTATTGCCCACGGGGAACAATTCACCCCTCCACTTT
TRBV6-6,TRBJ1-2,TRBD1,CASSYPTGGPSGGYTF,TGTGCCAGCAGTTACCCCACAGGGGGCCCTAGCGGAGGCTACACCTTC
TRBV5-6,TRBJ2-5,TRBD2,CASSSPGGYGETQYF,TGTGCCAGCAGCTCCCCGGGGGGGTACGGGGAGACCCAGTACTTC
TRBV15,TRBJ1-1,.,CATSREGFVAEAFF,TGTGCCACCAGCAGGGAGGGGTTTGTTGCTGAAGCTTTCTTT
TRBV7-9,TRBJ2-1,.,CASSSGTLHEQFF,TGTGCCAGCAGCTCCGGGACTCTCCATGAGCAGTTCTTC
TRBV27,TRBJ2-5,.,CASSLFGGNPVETQYF,TGTGCCAGCAGTTTATTCGGGGGAAATCCGGTAGAGACCCAGTACTTC
TRBV5-8,TRBJ1-2,.,CASSLPEDRTNYGYTF,TGTGCCAGCAGCCTCCCCGAAGACAGAACTAACTATGGCTACACCTTC
TRBV6-5,TRBJ1-2,TRBD1,CASSYSPPDRGYGYTF,TGTGCCAGCAGTTACTCGCCACCTGACAGGGGCTATGGCTACACCTTC
TRBV7-3,TRBJ1-1,.,CASSPRGGSEAFF,TGTGCCAGCAGTCCAAGGGGGGGGAGTGAAGCTTTCTTT
TRBV27,TRBJ1-1,.,CASRVGRRENTEAFF,TGTGCCAGCAGGGTTGGGAGGAGGGAGAACACTGAAGCTTTCTTT
TRBV28,TRBJ1-5,TRBD1,CASSSLRQGGTEPQHF,TGTGCCAGCAGTTCTTTACGACAGGGCGGGACAGAGCCCCAGCATTTT